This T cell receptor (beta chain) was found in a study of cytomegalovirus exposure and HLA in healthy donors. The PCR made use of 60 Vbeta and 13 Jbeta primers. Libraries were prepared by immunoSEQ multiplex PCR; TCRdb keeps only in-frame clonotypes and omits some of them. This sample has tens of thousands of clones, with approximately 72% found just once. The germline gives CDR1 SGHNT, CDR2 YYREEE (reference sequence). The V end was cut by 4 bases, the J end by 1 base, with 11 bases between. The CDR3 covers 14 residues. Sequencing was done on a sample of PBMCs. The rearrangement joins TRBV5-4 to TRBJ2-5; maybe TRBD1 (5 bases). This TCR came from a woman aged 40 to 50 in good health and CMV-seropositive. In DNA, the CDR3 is TGTGCCAGCAGCGTTGACAGTCTCCAAGAGACCCAGTACTTC. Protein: CASSVDSLQETQYF.